Sequencing of this TCR beta chain was carried out in a study of a mutant IDH1 vaccine in newly diagnosed glioma (dated by TCRdb to the early 2020s). In terms of the full investigation: Of the 30 or so patients who were treated, around 62% were male and 37.5% were female, and the mean age was around 41 years. Prior to enrollment, patients had been given standard therapy consisting of radiotherapy alone, temozolomide alone, or radiochemotherapy with temozolomide, with the combination given to most patients. Peripheral blood was collected at six visits: V03 (baseline), V05, V07, V10, V12 and V13. For exploratory analyses, longitudinal TCRB deep sequencing was carried out in 25 treated patients wherever samples were available.

Broader findings and caveats from the paper: Immune responses induced by the vaccine were seen in approximately 93% of patients across multiple MHC alleles. No apparent relationship was observed between pseudoprogression and alterations in the top peripheral T cell clonotypes detected by TCRB sequencing. The authors noted that analyses of patient blood samples could not be reproduced because of sample limitations. Selection of PBMC samples for TCRB deep sequencing was based on availability.

This clone appeared a few times. Its target antigen remains unknown. The record has no base qualities; no much larger clone is one base away. The protocol used for the library was the immunoSEQ multiplex PCR assay. Rearranged TCR beta chain sequences were amplified using the hsTCRB Kit according to the manufacturer's protocol. An Illumina MiSeq was used to sequence the TCRB libraries. Per the authors' processing: The proprietary platform of the kit vendor was used for demultiplexing, trimming and gene mapping. TCRdb obtained this table from immuneACCESS and retained in-frame rearrangements with V and J assigned. These tables miss some clones; where compared with another copy, unresolved V genes account for less than half of the shortfall, and the remainder is unexplained. V and J calls and clone size come straight from that table; D and trimming were deduced from the DNA. The sample table holds approximately 100,000 clones, of which over 85% were seen once. The ten largest clones represent approximately 0.57% of the sample.

The germline V gene supplies CDR1 SGHRS and CDR2 YFSETQ. V is reduced by 0 bases and J by 7 bases, leaving a spacing of 17 bases between them. The CDR3 spans 15 residues, from the cysteine through the phenylalanine. The entry retains the CDR3 DNA only, 45 bases that are in frame from base 1. Taken with the paper, the label for time point translates to: baseline, week 1 (first vaccination visit). The sample's treatment or condition label, in plain terms: pre-vaccination baseline after standard-of-care therapy. All donors had newly diagnosed IDH1-mutant astrocytomas of WHO grade 3 or 4 that showed loss of nuclear ATRX. The samples were drawn from NOA16, a multicentre, single-arm, open-label phase I trial in Germany that tested a mutant IDH1 peptide vaccine in humans for the first time. Blood drawn at visit V03 was used as the baseline sample for immunogenicity testing. Genomic DNA for TCRB sequencing was isolated from EDTA blood with the DNeasy Blood and Tissue Kit.

This material consisted of PBMCs, taken from a glioma patient treated with radiotherapy, temozolomide or both. This sequence originates from a woman aged 45-65 years with glioma. The rearranged segments are TRBV5-1 and TRBJ2-7, and TRBD2 may be the D gene, going by 6 matching bases. For the CDR3, the sequence is CASSLGRGGLEEQYF. The DNA sequence follows: TGCGCCAGCAGCTTGGGTCGAGGAGGGCTGGAGGAGCAGTACTTC.